This T cell receptor beta chain stems from a study of blood T cell repertoires in COVID-19. Across the study: Material from acute and convalescent COVID-19 was sourced from the United States, Italy and Spain. Nucleic acid was either cDNA or gDNA, and it came from T cells, B-cell-depleted T cells, or PBMCs.

CDR1 SNHLY and CDR2 FYNNEI come from the germline V gene. This CDR3 contains 16 residues. With 4 bases removed from V and 2 bases from J, the gap between germline ends came to 16 bases. Methods used by the authors: How many nucleated cells were present was estimated from reference gene primer amplification. Only in-frame clones appear in the TCRdb table, and some are missing; sequencing was by immunoSEQ multiplex PCR. V and J calls and clone size follow that table, whereas D and trimming were derived from the DNA. The sample has some 120,000 clones, around 86% seen once. Sequenced input: peripheral blood. This chain connects TRBV2 to TRBJ2-3; weak D call: TRBD1 (6 bases). The receptor was derived from a man aged 35-49 years with acute or convalescent COVID-19. In DNA, the CDR3 is TGTGCCAGCAGTGTCCCCGGGACACATGACACAGATACGCAGTATTTT. This codes for CASSVPGTHDTDTQYF.